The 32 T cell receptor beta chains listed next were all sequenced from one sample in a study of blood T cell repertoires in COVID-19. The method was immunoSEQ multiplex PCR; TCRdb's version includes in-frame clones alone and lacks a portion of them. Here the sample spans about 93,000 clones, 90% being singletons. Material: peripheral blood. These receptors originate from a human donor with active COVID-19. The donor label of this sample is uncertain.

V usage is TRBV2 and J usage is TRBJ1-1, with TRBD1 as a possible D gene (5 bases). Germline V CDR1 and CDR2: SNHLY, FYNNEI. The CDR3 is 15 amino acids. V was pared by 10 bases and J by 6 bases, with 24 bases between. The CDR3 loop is CATLPGGSLGSEAFF. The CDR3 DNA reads TGTGCCACTCTACCCGGGGGGTCACTTGGGTCTGAAGCTTTCTTT. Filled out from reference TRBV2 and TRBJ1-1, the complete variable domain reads EPEVTQTPSHQVTQMGQEVILRCVPISNHLYFYWYRQILGQKVEFLVSFYNNEISEKSEIFDDQFSVERPDGSNFTLKIRSTKLEDSAMYFCATLPGGSLGSEAFFGQGTRLTVV.

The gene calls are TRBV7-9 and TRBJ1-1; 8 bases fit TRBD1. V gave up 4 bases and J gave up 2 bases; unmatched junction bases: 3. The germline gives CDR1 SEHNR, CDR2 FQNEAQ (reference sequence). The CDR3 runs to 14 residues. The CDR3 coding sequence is TGTGCCAGCAGCTGGACAGGGACCAACACTGAAGCTTTCTTT. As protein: CASSWTGTNTEAFF. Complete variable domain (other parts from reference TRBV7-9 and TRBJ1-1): DTGVSQNPRHKITKRGQNVTFRCDPISEHNRLYWYRQTLGQGPEFLTYFQNEAQLEKSRLLSDRFSAERPKGSFSTLEIQRTEQGDSAMYLCASSWTGTNTEAFFGQGTRLTVV.

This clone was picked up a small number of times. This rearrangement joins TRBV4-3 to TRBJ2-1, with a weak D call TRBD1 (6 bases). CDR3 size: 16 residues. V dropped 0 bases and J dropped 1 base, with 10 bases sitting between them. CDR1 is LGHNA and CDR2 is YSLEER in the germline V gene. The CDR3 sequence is CASSQDPQGSYNEQFF. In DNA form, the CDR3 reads TGCGCCAGCAGCCAAGATCCCCAGGGGTCCTACAATGAGCAGTTCTTC.

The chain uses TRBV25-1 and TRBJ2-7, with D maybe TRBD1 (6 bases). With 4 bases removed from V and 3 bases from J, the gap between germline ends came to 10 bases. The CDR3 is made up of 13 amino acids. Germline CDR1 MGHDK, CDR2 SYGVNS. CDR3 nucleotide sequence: TGTGCCAGCAGTGTACAGGGAGTCTACGAGCAGTACTTC. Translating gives CASSVQGVYEQYF.

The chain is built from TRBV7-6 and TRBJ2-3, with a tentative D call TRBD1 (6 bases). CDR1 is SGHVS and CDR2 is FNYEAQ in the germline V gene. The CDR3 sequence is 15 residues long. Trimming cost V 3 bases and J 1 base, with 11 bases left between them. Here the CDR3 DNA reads TGTGCCAGCAGCTTCAACAGGGTCGGCACAGATACGCAGTATTTT. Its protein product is CASSFNRVGTDTQYF.

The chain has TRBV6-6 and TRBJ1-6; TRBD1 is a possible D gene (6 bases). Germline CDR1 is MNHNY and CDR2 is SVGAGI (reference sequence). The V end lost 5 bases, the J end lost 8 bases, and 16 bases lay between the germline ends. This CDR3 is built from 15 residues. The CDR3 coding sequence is TGTGCCAGCAGTAACATACAGGGTCTGTATTCACCCCTCCACTTT. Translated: CASSNIQGLYSPLHF.

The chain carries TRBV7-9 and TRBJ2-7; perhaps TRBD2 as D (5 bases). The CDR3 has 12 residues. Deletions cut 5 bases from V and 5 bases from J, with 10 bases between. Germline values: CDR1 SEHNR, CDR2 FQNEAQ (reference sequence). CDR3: CASSAASNEQYF. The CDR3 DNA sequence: TGTGCCAGCAGCGCCGCTAGCAACGAGCAGTACTTC.

CDR3 region: CASSVDAGPYNEQFF. The CDR3 DNA is TGTGCCAGCAGCGTAGATGCTGGGCCCTACAATGAGCAGTTCTTC. The chain carries TRBV9 and TRBJ2-1; D not resolved. Trimming cost V 0 bases and J 2 bases, with 9 bases left between them. The germline CDR1 and CDR2 sequences are SGDLS and YYNGEE. This CDR3 spans 15 amino acids.

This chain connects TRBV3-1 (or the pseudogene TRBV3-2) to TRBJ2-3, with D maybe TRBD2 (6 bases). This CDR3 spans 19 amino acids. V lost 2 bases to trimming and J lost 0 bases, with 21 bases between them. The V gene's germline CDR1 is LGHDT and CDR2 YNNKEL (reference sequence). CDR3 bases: TGTGCCAGCAGCCAAAAGAGGGCAAGGAGGGGAACTAGCACAGATACGCAGTATTTT. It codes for CASSQKRARRGTSTDTQYF.

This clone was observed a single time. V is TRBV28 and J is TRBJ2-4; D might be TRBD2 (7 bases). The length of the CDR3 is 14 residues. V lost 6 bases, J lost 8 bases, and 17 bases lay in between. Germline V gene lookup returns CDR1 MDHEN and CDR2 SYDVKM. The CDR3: CASSLWGAGDIQYF. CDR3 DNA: TGTGCCAGCAGCCTCTGGGGGGCGGGGGACATTCAGTACTTC.

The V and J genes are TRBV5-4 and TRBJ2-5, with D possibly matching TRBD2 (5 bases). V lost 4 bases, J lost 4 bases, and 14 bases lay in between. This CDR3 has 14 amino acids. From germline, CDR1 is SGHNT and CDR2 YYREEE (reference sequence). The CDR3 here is CASSRASGVETQYF. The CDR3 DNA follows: TGTGCCAGCAGCCGGGCGTCCGGGGTAGAGACCCAGTACTTC.

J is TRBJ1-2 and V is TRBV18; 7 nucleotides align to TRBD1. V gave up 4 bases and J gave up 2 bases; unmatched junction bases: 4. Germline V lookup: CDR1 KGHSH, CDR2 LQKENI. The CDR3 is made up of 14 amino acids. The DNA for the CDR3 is TGTGCCAGCTCACGATCGGGACAGAACTATGGCTACACCTTC. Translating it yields CASSRSGQNYGYTF.

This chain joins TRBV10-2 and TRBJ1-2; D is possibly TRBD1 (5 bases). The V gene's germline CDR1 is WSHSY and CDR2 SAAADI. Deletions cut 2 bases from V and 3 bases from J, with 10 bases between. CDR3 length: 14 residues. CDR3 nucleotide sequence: TGCGCCAGCAGTGAGCAGGGTTTTGACTATGGCTACACCTTC. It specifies CASSEQGFDYGYTF.

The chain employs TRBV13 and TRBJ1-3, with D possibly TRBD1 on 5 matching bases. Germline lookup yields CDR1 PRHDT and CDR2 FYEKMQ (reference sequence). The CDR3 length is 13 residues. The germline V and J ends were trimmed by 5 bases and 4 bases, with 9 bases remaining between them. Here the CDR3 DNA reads TGTGCCAGCAGCAGGACACTCGGAAACACCATATATTTT. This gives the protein CASSRTLGNTIYF. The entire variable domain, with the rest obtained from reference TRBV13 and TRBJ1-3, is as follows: AAGVIQSPRHLIKEKRETATLKCYPIPRHDTVYWYQQGPGQDPQFLISFYEKMQSDKGSIPDRFSAQQFSDYHSELNMSSLELGDSALYFCASSRTLGNTIYFGEGSWLTVV.

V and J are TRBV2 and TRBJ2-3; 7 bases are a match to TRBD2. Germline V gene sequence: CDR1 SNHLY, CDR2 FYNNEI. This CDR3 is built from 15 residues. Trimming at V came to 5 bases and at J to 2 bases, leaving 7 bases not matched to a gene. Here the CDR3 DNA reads TGTGCCAGCAGTCTGGCGGGAGCATCCACAGATACGCAGTATTTT. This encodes CASSLAGASTDTQYF.

DNA of the CDR3: TGTGCCAGCAGCGCCCGACAGGGGGCAACTAATGAAAAACTGTTTTTT. This encodes CASSARQGATNEKLFF. V and J are TRBV9 and TRBJ1-4; 9 nucleotides match TRBD1. Germline values: CDR1 SGDLS, CDR2 YYNGEE. This CDR3 is 16 amino acids long. The V segment lost 3 bases and the J segment 0 bases; nucleotides outside the gene matches: 3.

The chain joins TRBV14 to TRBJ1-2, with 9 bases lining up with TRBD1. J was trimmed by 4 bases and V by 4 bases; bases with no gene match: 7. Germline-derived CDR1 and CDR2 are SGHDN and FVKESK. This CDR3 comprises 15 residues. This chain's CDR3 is CASSRPGQGIYGYTF. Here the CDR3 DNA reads TGTGCCAGCAGCCGACCGGGACAGGGTATCTATGGCTACACCTTC. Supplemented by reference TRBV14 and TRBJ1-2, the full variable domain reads EAGVTQFPSHSVIEKGQTVTLRCDPISGHDNLYWYRRVMGKEIKFLLHFVKESKQDESGMPNNRFLAERTGGTYSTLKVQPAELEDSGVYFCASSRPGQGIYGYTFGSGTRLTVV.

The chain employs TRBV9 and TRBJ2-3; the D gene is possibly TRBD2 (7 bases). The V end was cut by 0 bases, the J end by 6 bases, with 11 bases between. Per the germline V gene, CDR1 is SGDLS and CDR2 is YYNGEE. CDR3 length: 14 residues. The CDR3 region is CASSVVGGPDTQYF. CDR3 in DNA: TGTGCCAGCAGCGTAGTCGGGGGGCCGGATACGCAGTATTTT. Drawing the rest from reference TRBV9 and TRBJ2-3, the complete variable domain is DSGVTQTPKHLITATGQRVTLRCSPRSGDLSVYWYQQSLDQGLQFLIQYYNGEERAKGNILERFSAQQFPDLHSELNLSSLELGDSALYFCASSVVGGPDTQYFGPGTRLTVL.

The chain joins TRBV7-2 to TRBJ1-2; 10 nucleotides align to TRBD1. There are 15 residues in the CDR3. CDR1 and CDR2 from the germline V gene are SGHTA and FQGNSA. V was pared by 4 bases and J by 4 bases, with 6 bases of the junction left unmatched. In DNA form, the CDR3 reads TGTGCCAGCAGCTCCCGACAGGGGGCTATCTATGGCTACACCTTC. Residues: CASSSRQGAIYGYTF.

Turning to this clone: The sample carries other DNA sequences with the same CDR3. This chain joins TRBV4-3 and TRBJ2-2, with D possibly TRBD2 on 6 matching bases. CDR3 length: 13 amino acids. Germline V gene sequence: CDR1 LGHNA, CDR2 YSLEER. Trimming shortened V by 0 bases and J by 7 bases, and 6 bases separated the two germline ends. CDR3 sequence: CASSQDSGGELFF. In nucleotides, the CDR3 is TGCGCCAGCAGCCAAGATAGCGGCGGGGAGCTGTTTTTT.

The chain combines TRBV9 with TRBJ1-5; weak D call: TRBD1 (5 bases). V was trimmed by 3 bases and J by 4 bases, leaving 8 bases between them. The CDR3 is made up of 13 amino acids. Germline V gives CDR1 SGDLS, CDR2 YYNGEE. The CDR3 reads CASSGQGNQPQHF. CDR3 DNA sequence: TGTGCCAGCAGCGGGCAGGGTAATCAGCCCCAGCATTTT.

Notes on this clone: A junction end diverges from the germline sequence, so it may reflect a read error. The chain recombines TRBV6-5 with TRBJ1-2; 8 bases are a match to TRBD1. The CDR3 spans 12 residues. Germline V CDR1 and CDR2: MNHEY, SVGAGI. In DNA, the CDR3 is TGTGTCAGCACCCGGACAGGGTCTGGCTACACCTTC. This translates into CVSTRTGSGYTF.

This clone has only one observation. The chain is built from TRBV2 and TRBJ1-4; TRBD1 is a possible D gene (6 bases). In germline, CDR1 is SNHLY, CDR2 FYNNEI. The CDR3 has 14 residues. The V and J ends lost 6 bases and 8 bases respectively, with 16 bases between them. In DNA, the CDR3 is TGTGCCAGCAGGGCGGGCAGGGGAGAAGAAAAACTGTTTTTT. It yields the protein CASRAGRGEEKLFF.

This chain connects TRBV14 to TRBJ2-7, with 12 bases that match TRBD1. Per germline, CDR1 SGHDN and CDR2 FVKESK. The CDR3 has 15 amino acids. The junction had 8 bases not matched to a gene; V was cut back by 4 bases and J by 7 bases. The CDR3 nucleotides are TGTGCCAGCAGCCGTTTAGGGACAGGGGGCGAAGAGCAGTACTTC. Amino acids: CASSRLGTGGEEQYF.

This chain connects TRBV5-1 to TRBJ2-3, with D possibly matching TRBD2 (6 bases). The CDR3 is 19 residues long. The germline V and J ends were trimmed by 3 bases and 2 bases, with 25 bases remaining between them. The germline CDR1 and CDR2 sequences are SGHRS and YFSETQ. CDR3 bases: TGCGCCAGCAGCTCGGACTTGGCGTCCCGGGACTTTAACACAGATACGCAGTATTTT. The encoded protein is CASSSDLASRDFNTDTQYF.

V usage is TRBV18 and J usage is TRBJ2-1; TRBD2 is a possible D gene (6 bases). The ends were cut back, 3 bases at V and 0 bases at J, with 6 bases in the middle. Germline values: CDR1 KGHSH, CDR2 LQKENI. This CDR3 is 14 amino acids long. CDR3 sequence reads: CASSPEGSYNEQFF. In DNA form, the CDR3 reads TGTGCCAGCTCACCGGAGGGCTCCTACAATGAGCAGTTCTTC.

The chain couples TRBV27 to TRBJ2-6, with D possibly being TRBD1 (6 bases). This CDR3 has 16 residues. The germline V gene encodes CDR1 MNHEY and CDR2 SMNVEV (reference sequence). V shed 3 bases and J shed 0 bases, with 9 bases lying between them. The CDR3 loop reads CASSFTGNSGANVLTF. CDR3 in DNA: TGTGCCAGCAGTTTCACAGGGAACTCTGGGGCCAACGTCCTGACTTTC.

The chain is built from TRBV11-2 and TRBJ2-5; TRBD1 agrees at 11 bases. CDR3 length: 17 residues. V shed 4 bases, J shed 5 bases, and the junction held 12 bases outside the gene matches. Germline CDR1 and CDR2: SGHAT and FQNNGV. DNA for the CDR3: TGTGCCAGCAGCTCCCGGGTGGGACAGGGGGGGATGGAGACCCAGTACTTC. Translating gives CASSSRVGQGGMETQYF.

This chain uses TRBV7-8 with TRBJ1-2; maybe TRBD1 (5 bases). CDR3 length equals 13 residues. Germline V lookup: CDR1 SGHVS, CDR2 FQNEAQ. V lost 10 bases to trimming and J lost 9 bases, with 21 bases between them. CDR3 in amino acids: CATQGLSVFRYTF. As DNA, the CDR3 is TGTGCCACCCAGGGACTGTCGGTTTTTCGCTACACCTTC.

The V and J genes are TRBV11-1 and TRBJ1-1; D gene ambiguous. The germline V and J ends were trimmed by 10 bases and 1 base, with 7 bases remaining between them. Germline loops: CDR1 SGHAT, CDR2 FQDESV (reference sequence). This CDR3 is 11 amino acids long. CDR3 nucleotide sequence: TGTGCCACAAAGAGGAACACTGAAGCTTTCTTT. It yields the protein CATKRNTEAFF.

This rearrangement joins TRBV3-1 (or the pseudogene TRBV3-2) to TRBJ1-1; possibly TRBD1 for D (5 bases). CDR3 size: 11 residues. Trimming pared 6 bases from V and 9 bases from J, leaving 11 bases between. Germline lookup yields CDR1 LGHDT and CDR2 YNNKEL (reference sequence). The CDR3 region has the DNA TGTGCCAGCAGGAAAGACAGTCAAGCTTTCTTT. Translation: CASRKDSQAFF.

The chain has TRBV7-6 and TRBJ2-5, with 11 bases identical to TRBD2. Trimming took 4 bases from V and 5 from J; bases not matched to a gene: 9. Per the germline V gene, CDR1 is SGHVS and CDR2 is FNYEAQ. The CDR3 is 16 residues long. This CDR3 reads CASSYTSGGTRETQYF. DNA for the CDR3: TGTGCCAGCAGCTACACTAGCGGGGGAACCAGGGAGACCCAGTACTTC.